This TCR beta chain was observed in a study of T cells in Graves' hyperthyroidism and ophthalmopathy. TCR beta CDR3 sequences were amplified from RNA transcripts. First-round RT-PCR targeting the TCR CDR3 was performed with the HTBI primer set. Each CDR3 protein is one row after TCRdb ran MiXCR on the multiplex PCR reads. Of almost 600,000 distinct CDR3 sequences listed, 40% to 55% are singletons. Clinical symptoms, serum thyroxine and TRAb, thyroid ultrasound and orbital computed tomography together formed the diagnostic basis. This clonotype was seen at least ten times. V dropped 5 bases and J dropped 3; count of bases not matched to a gene: 9. The germline CDR1 and CDR2 sequences are MDHEN and SYDVKM. This CDR3 contains 15 residues.

The genes are TRBV28 and TRBJ2-7; 8 nucleotides match TRBD1. The sample comprised peripheral blood or thyroid tissue (not recorded which). This TCR was recovered from a woman aged 18-29 years with Graves' hyperthyroidism. CDR3 in amino acids: CASSTPRQGYYEQYF. The DNA for the CDR3 is TGTGCCAGCAGTACACCCCGACAGGGGTACTACGAGCAGTACTTC.